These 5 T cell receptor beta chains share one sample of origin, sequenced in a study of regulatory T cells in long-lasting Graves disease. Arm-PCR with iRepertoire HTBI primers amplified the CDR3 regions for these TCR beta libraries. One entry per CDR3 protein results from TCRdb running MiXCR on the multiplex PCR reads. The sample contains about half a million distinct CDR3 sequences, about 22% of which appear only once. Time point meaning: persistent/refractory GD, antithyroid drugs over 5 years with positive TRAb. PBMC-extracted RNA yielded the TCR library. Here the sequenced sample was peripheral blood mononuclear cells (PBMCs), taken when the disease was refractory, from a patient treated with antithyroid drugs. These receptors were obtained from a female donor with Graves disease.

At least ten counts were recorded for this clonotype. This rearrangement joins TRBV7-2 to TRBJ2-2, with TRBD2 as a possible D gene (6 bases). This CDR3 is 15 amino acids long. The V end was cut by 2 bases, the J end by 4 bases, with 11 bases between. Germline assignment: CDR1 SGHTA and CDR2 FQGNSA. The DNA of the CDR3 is TGTGCCAGCAGCTTATGGGGAGGCGGCACCGGGGAGCTGTTTTTT. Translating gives CASSLWGGGTGELFF.

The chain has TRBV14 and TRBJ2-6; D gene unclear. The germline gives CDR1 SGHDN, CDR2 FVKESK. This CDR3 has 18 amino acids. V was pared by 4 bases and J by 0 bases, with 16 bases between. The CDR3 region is CASSRYYTGLSGANVLTF. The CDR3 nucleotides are TGTGCCAGCAGCCGATACTACACGGGCCTCTCTGGGGCCAACGTCCTGACTTTC.

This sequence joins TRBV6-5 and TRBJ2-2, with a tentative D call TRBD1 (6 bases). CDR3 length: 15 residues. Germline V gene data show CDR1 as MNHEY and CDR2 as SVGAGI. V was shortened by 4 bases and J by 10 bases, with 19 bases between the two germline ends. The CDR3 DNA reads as TGTGCCAGCAGTTCGGCCGGGACACCCCCTTTGGAGCTGTTTTTT. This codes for CASSSAGTPPLELFF.

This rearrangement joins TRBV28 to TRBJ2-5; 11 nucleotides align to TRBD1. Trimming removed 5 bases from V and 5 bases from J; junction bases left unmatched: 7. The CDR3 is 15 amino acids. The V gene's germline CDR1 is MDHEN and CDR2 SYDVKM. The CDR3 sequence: CASSPWDRGWETQYF. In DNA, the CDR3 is TGTGCCAGCAGTCCGTGGGACAGGGGGTGGGAGACCCAGTACTTC.

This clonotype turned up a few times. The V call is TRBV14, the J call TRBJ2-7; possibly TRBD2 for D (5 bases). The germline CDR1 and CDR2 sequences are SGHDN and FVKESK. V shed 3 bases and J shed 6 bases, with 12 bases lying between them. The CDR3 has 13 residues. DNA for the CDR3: TGTGCCAGCAGCCATCCCACCCGGGGCGAGCAGTACTTC. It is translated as CASSHPTRGEQYF.